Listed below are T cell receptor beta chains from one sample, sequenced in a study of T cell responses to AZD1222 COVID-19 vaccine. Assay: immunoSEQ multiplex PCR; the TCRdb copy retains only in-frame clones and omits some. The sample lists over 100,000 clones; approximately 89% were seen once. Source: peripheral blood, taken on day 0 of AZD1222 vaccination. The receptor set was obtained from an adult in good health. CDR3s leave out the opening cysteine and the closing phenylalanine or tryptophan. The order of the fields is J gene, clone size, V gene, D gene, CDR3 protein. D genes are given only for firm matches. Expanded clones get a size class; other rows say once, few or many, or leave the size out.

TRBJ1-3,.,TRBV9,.,ASSVDGRGGNTIY
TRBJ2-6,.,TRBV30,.,AWSLGAGANVLT
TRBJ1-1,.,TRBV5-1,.,ASSLAGTAREAF
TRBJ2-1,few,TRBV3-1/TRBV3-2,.,ASTQGGLEQF
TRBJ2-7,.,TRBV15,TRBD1,ATSRDQGTGTYEQY
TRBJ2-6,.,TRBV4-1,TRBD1,ASSQPGQGSGANVLT
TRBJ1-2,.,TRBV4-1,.,ASSQGAGRRYT
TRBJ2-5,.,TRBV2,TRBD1,ASSGTGGLETQY
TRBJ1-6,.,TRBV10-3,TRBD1,AISEGQEGSPLH
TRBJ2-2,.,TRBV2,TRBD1,ASTGDTGELF
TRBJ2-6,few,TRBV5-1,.,ASSLKDSGANVLT
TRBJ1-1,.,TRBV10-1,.,ASSAQTNTEAF
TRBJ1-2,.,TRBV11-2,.,ASSLAGSNYGYT
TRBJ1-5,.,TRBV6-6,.,ASSYEGSNQPQH
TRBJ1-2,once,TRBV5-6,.,ASSLGQRYGYT
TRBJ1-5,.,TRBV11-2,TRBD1,ASSLVKGGAEH
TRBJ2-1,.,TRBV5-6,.,ASSWPGMGPVV
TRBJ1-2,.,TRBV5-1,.,ASSFMSMAASNYGYT
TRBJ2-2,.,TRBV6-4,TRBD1,ASSDSRTGSGELF
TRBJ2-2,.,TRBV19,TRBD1,ASSIIIRDSLRRVNTGELF
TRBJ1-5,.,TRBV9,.,ASSGPGGVDNQPQH
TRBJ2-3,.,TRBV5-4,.,ASSFRAPGSDTQY
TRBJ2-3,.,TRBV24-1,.,ATSDFHTQY
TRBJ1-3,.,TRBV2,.,ASSTGRGNTIY
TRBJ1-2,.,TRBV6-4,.,ASTMPLKGAQTPKYGYT
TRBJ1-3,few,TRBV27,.,ATRNLDRNTIY
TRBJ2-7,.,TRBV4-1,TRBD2,ASSHPRGTSGGLSYEQY
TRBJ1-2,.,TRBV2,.,ASSEGGSHIYGYT
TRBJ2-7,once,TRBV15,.,ATSRDWGDEQY
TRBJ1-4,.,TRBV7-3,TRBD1,ASSPRQGVSLF
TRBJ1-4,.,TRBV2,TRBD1,ASSERTGVGGEKLF
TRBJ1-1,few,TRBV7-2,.,ASMINEGGTEAF
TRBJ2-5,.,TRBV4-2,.,ASSQVVQQETQY
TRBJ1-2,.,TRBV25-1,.,ASSEPGRAGENYGYT
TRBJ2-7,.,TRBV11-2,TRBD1,ASSHPRWDSTYEQY
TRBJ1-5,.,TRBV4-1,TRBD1,ASSQRTGTSNQPQH
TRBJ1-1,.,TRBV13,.,ASSLTGLVDTEAF
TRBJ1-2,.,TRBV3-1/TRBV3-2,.,ASSQGGVAGASGYT
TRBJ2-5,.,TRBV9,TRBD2,ASSVDAGEETQY
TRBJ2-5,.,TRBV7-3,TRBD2,ASSPHGGIGETQY
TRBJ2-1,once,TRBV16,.,ASSPSTKLMGAGDNEQF
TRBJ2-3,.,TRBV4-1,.,ASSHSRGRGDTQY
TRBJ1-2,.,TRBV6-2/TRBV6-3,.,ASSYTYPLGGGYT
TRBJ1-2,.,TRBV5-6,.,ASSLVGRDYGYT
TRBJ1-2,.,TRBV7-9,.,ASSLAWANYGYT